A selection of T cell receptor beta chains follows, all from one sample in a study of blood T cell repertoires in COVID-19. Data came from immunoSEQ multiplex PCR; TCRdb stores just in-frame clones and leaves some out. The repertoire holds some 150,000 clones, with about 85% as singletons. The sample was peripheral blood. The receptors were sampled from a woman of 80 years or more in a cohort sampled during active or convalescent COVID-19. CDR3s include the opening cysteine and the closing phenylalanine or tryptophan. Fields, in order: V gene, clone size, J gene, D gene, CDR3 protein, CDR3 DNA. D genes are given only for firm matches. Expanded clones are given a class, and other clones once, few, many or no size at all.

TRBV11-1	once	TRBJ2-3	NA	CASSSSELVLTDTQYF	TGTGCCAGCAGCTCCTCTGAACTAGTTCTAACAGATACGCAGTATTTT
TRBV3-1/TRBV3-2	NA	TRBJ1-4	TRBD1	CASSPRTGGSEKLFF	TGTGCCAGCAGCCCCCGGACAGGGGGGAGTGAAAAACTGTTTTTT
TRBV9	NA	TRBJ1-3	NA	CASSPRTGDSGNTIYF	TGTGCCAGCAGCCCGAGGACGGGAGACTCTGGAAACACCATATATTTT
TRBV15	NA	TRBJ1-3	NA	CATSRDRGIGNTIYF	TGTGCCACCAGCAGAGATAGGGGCATTGGAAACACCATATATTTT
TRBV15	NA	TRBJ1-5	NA	CATSDAGYSNQPQHF	TGTGCCACCTCAGACGCGGGTTATAGCAATCAGCCCCAGCATTTT
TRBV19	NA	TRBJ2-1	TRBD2	CASSKTRGGRYNEQFF	TGTGCCAGTAGTAAGACCCGGGGGGGACGGTACAATGAGCAGTTCTTC
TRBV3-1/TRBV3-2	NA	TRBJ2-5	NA	CASSQVGETQYF	TGTGCCAGCAGCCAAGTCGGGGAGACCCAGTACTTC
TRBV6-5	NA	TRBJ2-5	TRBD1	CASSYSGTGLSETQYF	TGTGCCAGCAGTTACTCCGGGACAGGCCTCTCGGAGACCCAGTACTTC
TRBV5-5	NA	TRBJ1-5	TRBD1	CASSALAGTGVNQPQHF	TGTGCCAGCAGTGCGCTAGCCGGGACAGGGGTCAATCAGCCCCAGCATTTT
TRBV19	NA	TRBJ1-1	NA	CASSRLGRANTEAFF	TGTGCCAGTAGTCGTCTCGGCAGGGCGAACACTGAAGCTTTCTTT
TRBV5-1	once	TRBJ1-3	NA	CASSGGQGNTIYF	TGCGCCAGCAGCGGTGGACAGGGAAACACCATATATTTT
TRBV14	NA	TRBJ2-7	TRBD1	CASSQGQFYEQYF	TGTGCCAGCAGCCAGGGACAGTTCTACGAGCAGTACTTC
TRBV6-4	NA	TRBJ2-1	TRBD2	CASSAPGLSGEQFF	TGTGCCAGCAGCGCCCCGGGACTAAGCGGTGAGCAGTTCTTC
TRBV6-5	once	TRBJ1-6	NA	CASSYSPTGVNSPLHF	TGTGCCAGCAGTTACTCTCCGACAGGCGTTAATTCACCCCTCCACTTT
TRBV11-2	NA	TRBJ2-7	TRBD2	CASSTSGTVYEQYF	TGTGCCAGCAGTACTAGCGGGACTGTCTACGAGCAGTACTTC
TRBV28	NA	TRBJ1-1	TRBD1	CASSSPSGGNTEAFF	TGTGCCAGCAGTTCCCCCTCAGGGGGGAACACTGAAGCTTTCTTT
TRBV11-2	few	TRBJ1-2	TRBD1	CASSFGTGVPYGYTF	TGTGCCAGCAGCTTCGGGACAGGGGTTCCCTATGGCTACACCTTC
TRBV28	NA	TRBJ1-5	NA	CASKGGFNQPQHF	TGTGCCAGCAAGGGAGGCTTCAATCAGCCCCAGCATTTT
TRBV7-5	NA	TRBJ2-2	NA	CARSLGLAPEGTGELFF	TGTGCCAGAAGCTTAGGACTAGCCCCCGAGGGCACCGGGGAGCTGTTTTTT
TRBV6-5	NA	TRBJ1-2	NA	CASSRTGLGGYTF	TGTGCCAGCAGCCGAACAGGGTTAGGTGGCTACACCTTC
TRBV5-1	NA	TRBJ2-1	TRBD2	CASSLLSGTSGRAKFNEQFF	TGCGCCAGCAGCTTGCTTTCGGGGACTAGCGGGAGGGCCAAGTTCAATGAGCAGTTCTTC
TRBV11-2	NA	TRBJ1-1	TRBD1	CASSWSGGGTEAFF	TGTGCCAGCAGCTGGTCAGGGGGCGGCACTGAAGCTTTCTTT
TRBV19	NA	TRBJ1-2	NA	CASSISGNNYGYTF	TGTGCCAGTAGTATCTCGGGGAATAACTATGGCTACACCTTC
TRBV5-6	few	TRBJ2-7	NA	CASSLVAQSSYEQYF	TGTGCCAGCAGCTTAGTAGCGCAGAGCTCCTACGAGCAGTACTTC
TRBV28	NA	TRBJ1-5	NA	CASGSHFRSNQPQHF	TGTGCCAGCGGTTCTCATTTTAGAAGCAATCAGCCCCAGCATTTT
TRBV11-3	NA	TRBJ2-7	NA	CASSLAAARASYEQYF	TGTGCCAGCAGCTTAGCGGCGGCCAGGGCCTCCTACGAGCAGTACTTC
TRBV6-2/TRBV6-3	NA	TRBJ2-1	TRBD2	CASSRSGGSYNEQFF	TGTGCCAGCAGTAGGAGCGGGGGCTCCTACAATGAGCAGTTCTTC
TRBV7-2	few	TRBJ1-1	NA	CASSLVWSAEAFF	TGTGCCAGCAGCTTAGTATGGTCGGCTGAAGCTTTCTTT
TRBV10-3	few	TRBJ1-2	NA	CAISETRAGDYGYTF	TGTGCCATCAGTGAGACCCGGGCGGGGGACTATGGCTACACCTTC
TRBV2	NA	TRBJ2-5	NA	CASSDHRDTQVMETQYF	TGTGCCAGCAGTGACCATCGGGACACCCAGGTAATGGAGACCCAGTACTTC
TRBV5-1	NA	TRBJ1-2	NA	CASSFGSGGGYGYTF	TGCGCCAGCAGCTTCGGGAGTGGTGGGGGCTATGGCTACACCTTC
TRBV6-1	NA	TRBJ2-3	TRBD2	CASSSRTSLNTQYF	TGTGCCAGCAGTTCGAGGACTAGCCTGAATACGCAGTATTTT
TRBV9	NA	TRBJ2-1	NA	CASSVEILRDNEQFF	TGTGCCAGCAGCGTAGAAATATTGAGAGACAATGAGCAGTTCTTC
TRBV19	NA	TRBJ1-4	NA	CASSSPQGSADEKLFF	TGTGCCAGTAGTAGCCCACAGGGCAGCGCGGATGAAAAACTGTTTTTT
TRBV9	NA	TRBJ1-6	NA	CASSSTGSSYNSPLHF	TGTGCCAGCAGCTCAACAGGGAGCTCCTATAATTCACCCCTCCACTTT
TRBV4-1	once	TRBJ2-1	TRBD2	CASSQLGTSGAMKEFF	TGCGCCAGCAGCCAACTCGGGACTAGCGGGGCAATGAAAGAGTTCTTC
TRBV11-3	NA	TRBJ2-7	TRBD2	CASSYLAGGPYEQYF	TGTGCCAGCAGCTATCTAGCGGGGGGGCCGTACGAGCAGTACTTC
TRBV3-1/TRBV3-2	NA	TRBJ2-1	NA	CASSHAGGLLVYEQFF	TGTGCCAGCAGCCACGCCGGAGGGCTGTTGGTCTATGAGCAGTTCTTC
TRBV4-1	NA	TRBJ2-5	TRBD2	CASSQDWLAGEETQYF	TGCGCCAGCAGCCAAGATTGGCTAGCGGGAGAGGAGACCCAGTACTTC
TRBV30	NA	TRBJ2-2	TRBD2	CAWSVYLAGTDGELFF	TGTGCCTGGAGTGTATACCTAGCGGGCACGGACGGGGAGCTGTTTTTT
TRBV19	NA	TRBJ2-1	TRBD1	CASTVTGGNEQFF	TGTGCCAGTACCGTGACAGGGGGTAATGAGCAGTTCTTC
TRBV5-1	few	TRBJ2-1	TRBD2	CASSLVASGSYNEQFF	TGCGCCAGCAGCTTGGTGGCTAGCGGGAGCTACAATGAGCAGTTCTTC
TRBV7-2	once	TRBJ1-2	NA	CASSLEAGDYGYTF	TGTGCCAGCAGCTTAGAGGCGGGGGACTATGGCTACACCTTC
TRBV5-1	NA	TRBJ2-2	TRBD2	CASSPGGGAGELFF	TGCGCCAGCAGTCCGGGCGGGGGAGCCGGGGAGCTGTTTTTT
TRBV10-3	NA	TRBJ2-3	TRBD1	CAISRQGLITDTQYF	TGTGCCATCAGCCGACAGGGCCTTATCACAGATACGCAGTATTTT
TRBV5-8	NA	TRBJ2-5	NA	CASSLLGAARETQYF	TGTGCCAGCAGCCTGTTGGGAGCCGCTAGGGAGACCCAGTACTTC
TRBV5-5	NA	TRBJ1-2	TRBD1	CASSSGTVF	TGTGCCAGCAGCTCCGGGACAGTCTTC
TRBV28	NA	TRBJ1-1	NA	CASSMNTEAFF	TGTGCCAGCAGCATGAACACTGAAGCTTTCTTT
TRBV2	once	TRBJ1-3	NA	CASEPGWRGANTIYF	TGTGCCAGCGAGCCGGGGTGGAGGGGCGCCAACACCATATATTTT
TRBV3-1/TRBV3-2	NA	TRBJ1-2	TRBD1	CASSQDRRTGANYGYTF	TGTGCCAGCAGCCAAGATAGAAGGACAGGGGCTAACTATGGCTACACCTTC
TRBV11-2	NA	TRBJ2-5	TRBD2	CASRGLAGETQYF	TGTGCCAGCAGGGGACTAGCGGGAGAGACCCAGTACTTC
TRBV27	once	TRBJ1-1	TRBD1	CASSFSQGEMNTEAFF	TGTGCCAGCAGTTTCTCACAGGGGGAGATGAACACTGAAGCTTTCTTT
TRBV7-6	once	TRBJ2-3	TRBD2	CASSPQTSGTDTQYF	TGTGCCAGCAGCCCACAGACTAGCGGCACAGATACGCAGTATTTT
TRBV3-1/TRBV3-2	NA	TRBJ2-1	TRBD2	CASSPSSGEGRYNEQFF	TGTGCCAGCAGCCCGAGTTCGGGGGAGGGTAGATACAATGAGCAGTTCTTC
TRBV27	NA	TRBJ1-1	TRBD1	CASKQGGTEAFF	TGTGCCAGCAAACAGGGGGGCACTGAAGCTTTCTTT